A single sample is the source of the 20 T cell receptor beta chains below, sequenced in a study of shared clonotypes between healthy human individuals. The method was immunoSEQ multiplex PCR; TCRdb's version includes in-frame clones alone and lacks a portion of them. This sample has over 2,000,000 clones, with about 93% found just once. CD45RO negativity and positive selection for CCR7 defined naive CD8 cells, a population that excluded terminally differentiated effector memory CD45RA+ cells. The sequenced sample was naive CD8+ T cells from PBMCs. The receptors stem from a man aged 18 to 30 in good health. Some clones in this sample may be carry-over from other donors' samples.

CDR3 DNA sequence: TGTGCCAGCAGTTACTCGGGACAGGGAGTTGGAAACACCATATATTTT. It specifies CASSYSGQGVGNTIYF. This chain connects TRBV6-6 to TRBJ1-3; 9 bases are shared with TRBD1. V lost 0 bases to trimming and J lost 3 bases; unmatched junction nucleotides: 3. The CDR3 is 16 amino acids. Germline CDR1 and CDR2: MNHNY and SVGAGI (reference sequence).

CDR3 in amino acids: CSVSGGDRANQPQHF. The CDR3 nucleotides read TGCAGCGTTAGTGGTGGGGACAGGGCCAATCAGCCCCAGCATTTT. The chain recombines TRBV29-1 with TRBJ1-5; 9 bases agree with TRBD1. The CDR3 loop spans 15 amino acids. V trimming: 5 bases; J trimming: 3 bases; junction bases outside the gene matches: 8. Looked up from germline, CDR1 is SQVTM and CDR2 is ANQGSEA.

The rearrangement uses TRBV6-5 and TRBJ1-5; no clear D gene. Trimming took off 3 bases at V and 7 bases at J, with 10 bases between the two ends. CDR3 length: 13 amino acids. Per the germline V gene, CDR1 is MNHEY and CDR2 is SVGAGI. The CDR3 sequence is CASSYREEQPQHF. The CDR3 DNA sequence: TGTGCCAGCAGTTATAGGGAGGAGCAGCCCCAGCATTTT.

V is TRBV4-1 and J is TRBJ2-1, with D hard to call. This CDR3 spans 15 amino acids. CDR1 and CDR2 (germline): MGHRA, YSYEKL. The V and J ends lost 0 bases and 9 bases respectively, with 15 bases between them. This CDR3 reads CASSQDRPPWGEQFF. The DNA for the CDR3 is TGCGCCAGCAGCCAAGACAGGCCTCCCTGGGGTGAGCAGTTCTTC.

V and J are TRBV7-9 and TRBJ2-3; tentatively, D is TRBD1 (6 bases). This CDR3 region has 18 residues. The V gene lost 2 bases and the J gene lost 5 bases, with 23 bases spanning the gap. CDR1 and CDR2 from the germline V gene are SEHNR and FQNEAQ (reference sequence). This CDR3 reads CASSLSLRGRITGDTQYF. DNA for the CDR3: TGTGCCAGCAGCTTATCCCTCAGGGGCAGGATAACGGGAGATACGCAGTATTTT.

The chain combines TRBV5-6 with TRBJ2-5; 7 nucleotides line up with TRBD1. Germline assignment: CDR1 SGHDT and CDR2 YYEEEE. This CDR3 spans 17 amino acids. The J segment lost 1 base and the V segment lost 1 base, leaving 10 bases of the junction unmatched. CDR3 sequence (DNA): TGTGCCAGCAGCTTGTACGGGGACAGCCTCCTCCAAGAGACCCAGTACTTC. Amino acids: CASSLYGDSLLQETQYF.

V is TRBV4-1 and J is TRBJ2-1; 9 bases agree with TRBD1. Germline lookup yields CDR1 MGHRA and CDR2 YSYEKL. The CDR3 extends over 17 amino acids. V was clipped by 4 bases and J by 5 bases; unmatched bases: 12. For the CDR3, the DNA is TGCGCCAGCAGCCCCATGGCGCCGGGACAGGGTCACAATGAGCAGTTCTTC. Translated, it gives CASSPMAPGQGHNEQFF.

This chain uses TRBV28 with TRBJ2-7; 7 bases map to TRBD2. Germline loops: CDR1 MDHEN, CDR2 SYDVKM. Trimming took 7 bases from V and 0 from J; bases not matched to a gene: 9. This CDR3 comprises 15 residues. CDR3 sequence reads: CASTPGPGGSYEQYF. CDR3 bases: TGTGCCAGCACCCCTGGGCCGGGAGGCTCCTACGAGCAGTACTTC.

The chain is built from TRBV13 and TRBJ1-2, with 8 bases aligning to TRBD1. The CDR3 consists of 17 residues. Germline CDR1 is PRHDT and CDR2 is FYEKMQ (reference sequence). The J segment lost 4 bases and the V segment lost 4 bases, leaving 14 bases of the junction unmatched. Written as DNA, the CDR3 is TGTGCCAGCAGCTCTCCAGGGGGCGCGTCGTTTAGCTATGGCTACACCTTC. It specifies CASSSPGGASFSYGYTF.

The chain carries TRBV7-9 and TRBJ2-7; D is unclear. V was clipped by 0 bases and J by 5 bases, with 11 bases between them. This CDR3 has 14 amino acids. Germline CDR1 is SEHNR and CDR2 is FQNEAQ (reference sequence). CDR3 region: CASSLAGRVHEQYF. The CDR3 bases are TGTGCCAGCAGCTTAGCCGGACGGGTGCACGAGCAGTACTTC.

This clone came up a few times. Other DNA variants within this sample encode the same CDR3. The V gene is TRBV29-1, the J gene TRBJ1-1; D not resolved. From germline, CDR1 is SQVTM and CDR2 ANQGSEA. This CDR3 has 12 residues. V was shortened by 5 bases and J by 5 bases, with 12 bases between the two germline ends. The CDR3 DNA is TGCAGCGTTCTACCGGGAGGGACTGAAGCTTTCTTT. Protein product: CSVLPGGTEAFF.

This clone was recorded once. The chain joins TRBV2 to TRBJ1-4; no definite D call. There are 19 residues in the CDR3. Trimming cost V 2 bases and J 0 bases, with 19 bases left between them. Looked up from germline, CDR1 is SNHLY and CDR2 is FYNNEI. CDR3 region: CASSESLPRAAATNEKLFF. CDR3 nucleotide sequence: TGTGCCAGCAGTGAAAGTCTCCCGCGGGCGGCTGCAACTAATGAAAAACTGTTTTTT.

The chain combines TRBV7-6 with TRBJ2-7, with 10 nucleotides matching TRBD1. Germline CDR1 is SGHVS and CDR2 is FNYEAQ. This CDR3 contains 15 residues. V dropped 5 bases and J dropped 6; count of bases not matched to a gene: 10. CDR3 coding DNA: TGTGCCAGCAGCCTCCAGGGACAGGGGATATCCGAGCAGTACTTC. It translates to CASSLQGQGISEQYF.

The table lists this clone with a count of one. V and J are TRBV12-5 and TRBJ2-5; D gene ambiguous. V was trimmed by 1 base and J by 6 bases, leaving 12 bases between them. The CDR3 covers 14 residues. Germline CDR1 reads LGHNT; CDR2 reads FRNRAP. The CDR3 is CASGLDANSQTQYF. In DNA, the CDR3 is TGTGCTAGTGGTTTGGATGCCAATTCTCAGACCCAGTACTTC. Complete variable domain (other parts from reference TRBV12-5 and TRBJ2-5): DARVTQTPRHKVTEMGQEVTMRCQPILGHNTVFWYRQTMMQGLELLAYFRNRAPLDDSGMPKDRFSAEMPDATLATLKIQPSEPRDSAVYFCASGLDANSQTQYFGPGTRLLVL.

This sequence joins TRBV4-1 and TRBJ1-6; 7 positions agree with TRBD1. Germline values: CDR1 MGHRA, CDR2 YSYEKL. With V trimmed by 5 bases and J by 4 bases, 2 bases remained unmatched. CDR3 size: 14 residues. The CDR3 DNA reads TGCGCCAGCAGCGACAGGGTTTATAATTCACCCCTCCACTTT. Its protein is CASSDRVYNSPLHF.

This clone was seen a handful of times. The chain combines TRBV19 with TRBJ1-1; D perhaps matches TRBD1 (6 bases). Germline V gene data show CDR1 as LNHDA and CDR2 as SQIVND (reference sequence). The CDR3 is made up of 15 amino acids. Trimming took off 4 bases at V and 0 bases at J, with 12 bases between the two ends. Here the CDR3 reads CASSSRRGVNTEAFF. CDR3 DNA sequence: TGTGCCAGTAGTAGCCGGAGGGGGGTGAACACTGAAGCTTTCTTT.

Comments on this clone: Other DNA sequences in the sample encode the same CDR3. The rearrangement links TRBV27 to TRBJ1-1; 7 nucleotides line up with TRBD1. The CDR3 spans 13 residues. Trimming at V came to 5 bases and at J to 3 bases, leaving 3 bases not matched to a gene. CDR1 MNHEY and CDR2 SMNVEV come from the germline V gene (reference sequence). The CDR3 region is CASSPTGDTEAFF. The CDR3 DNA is TGTGCCAGCAGTCCCACAGGGGACACTGAAGCTTTCTTT.

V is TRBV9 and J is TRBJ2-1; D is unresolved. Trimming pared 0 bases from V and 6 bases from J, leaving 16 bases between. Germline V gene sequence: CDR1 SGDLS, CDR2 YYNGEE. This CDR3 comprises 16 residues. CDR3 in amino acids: CASSVASHPEGNEQFF. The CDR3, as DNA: TGTGCCAGCAGCGTAGCGTCCCACCCCGAAGGCAATGAGCAGTTCTTC. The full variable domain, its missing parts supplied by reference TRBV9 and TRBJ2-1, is DSGVTQTPKHLITATGQRVTLRCSPRSGDLSVYWYQQSLDQGLQFLIQYYNGEERAKGNILERFSAQQFPDLHSELNLSSLELGDSALYFCASSVASHPEGNEQFFGPGTRLTVL.

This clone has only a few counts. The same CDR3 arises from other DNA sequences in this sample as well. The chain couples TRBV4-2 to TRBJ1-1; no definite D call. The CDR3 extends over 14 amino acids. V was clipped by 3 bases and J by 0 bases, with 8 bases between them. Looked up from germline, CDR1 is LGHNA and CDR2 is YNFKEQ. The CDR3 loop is CASSQPGMNTEAFF. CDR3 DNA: TGTGCCAGCAGCCAGCCGGGCATGAACACTGAAGCTTTCTTT.

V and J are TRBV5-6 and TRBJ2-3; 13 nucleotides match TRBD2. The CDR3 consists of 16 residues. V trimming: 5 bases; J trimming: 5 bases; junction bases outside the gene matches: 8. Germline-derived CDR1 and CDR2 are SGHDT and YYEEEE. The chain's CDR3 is CASRILAGGPEDTQYF. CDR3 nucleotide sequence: TGTGCCAGCAGAATACTAGCGGGAGGGCCAGAAGATACGCAGTATTTT.